The next 20 T cell receptor beta chains were all read from a single sample in a study of lymphopenia after photon versus proton radiotherapy. Libraries were prepared by immunoSEQ multiplex PCR; TCRdb keeps only in-frame clonotypes and omits some of them. Of around 160,000 clones in the sample, approximately 90% were seen once. The material was peripheral blood, obtained from a patient treated with photon-based radiotherapy. These receptor sequences come from a man in his fifties or sixties with gastric cancer.

The V gene is TRBV7-8, the J gene TRBJ2-3; TRBD2 agrees at 10 bases. Germline CDR1 is SGHVS and CDR2 is FQNEAQ. The CDR3 runs to 13 residues. The V segment lost 5 bases and the J segment 11 bases; nucleotides outside the gene matches: 7. CDR3 DNA sequence: TGTGCCAGCAGCCCTCAAATAGCGGGAGGGCAGTATTTT. Translating gives CASSPQIAGGQYF.

This chain connects TRBV18 to TRBJ1-2, with a weak D call TRBD1 (5 bases). CDR3 length: 15 residues. V lost 1 base and J 7 bases, leaving 16 bases between the germline ends. Germline CDR1 is KGHSH and CDR2 is LQKENI. CDR3 nucleotides: TGTGCCAGCTCACCACTGAGGGACGGCGGGGGTGGCTACACCTTC. Translation: CASSPLRDGGGGYTF. The variable domain in full, completed from reference TRBV18 and TRBJ1-2, reads NAGVMQNPRHLVRRRGQEARLRCSPMKGHSHVYWYRQLPEEGLKFMVYLQKENIIDESGMPKERFSAEFPKEGPSILRIQQVVRGDSAAYFCASSPLRDGGGGYTFGSGTRLTVV.

The CDR3 nucleotides read TGCGCCAGCAGCCAAGGAGTCAGCGATGAGCAGTTCTTC. Translation gives CASSQGVSDEQFF. This chain connects TRBV4-1 to TRBJ2-1; D is uncertain. Germline V gene lookup returns CDR1 MGHRA and CDR2 YSYEKL. The CDR3 is made up of 13 amino acids. V was shortened by 1 base and J by 8 bases, with 9 bases between the two germline ends.

The rearrangement joins TRBV14 to TRBJ2-1, with D maybe TRBD2 (6 bases). CDR1 and CDR2 from the germline V gene are SGHDN and FVKESK. The V and J ends lost 4 bases and 3 bases respectively, with 16 bases between them. This CDR3 is 16 amino acids long. The CDR3 loop is CASSPLDYSFYNEQFF. For the CDR3, the DNA is TGTGCCAGCAGCCCGCTGGACTACTCTTTCTACAATGAGCAGTTCTTC.

V and J are TRBV11-3 and TRBJ1-1; tentatively, D is TRBD1 (5 bases). The CDR3 length is 20 residues. Trimming shortened V by 5 bases and J by 0 bases, and 28 bases separated the two germline ends. The V gene's germline CDR1 is SGHNT and CDR2 YENEEA. In DNA form, the CDR3 reads TGTGCCAGCAGCAGACCGGGCCAGGGTAGTTTGAGAGGTGTGAACACTGAAGCTTTCTTT. Amino acid sequence: CASSRPGQGSLRGVNTEAFF.

The J gene is TRBJ2-1, the V gene TRBV6-1; 12 bases fit TRBD1. The junction had 5 bases not matched to a gene; V was cut back by 0 bases and J by 8 bases. Per germline, CDR1 MNHNS and CDR2 SASEGT. The CDR3 totals 16 residues. The CDR3 region is CASSEAGQGAGYEQFF. In DNA, the CDR3 is TGTGCCAGCAGTGAAGCGGGACAGGGGGCGGGCTATGAGCAGTTCTTC.

The chain links TRBV7-2 to TRBJ2-2, with 9 bases that match TRBD2. The CDR3 extends over 16 amino acids. The V segment lost 2 bases and the J segment 2 bases; nucleotides outside the gene matches: 3. Germline loops: CDR1 SGHTA, CDR2 FQGNSA. CDR3 sequence reads: CASSLRGLANTGELFF. DNA of the CDR3: TGTGCCAGCAGCTTAAGGGGACTAGCAAACACCGGGGAGCTGTTTTTT.

The genes are TRBV7-9 and TRBJ2-5, with 9 bases that match TRBD2. Germline CDR1 and CDR2: SEHNR and FQNEAQ (reference sequence). J was trimmed by 5 bases and V by 0 bases; bases with no gene match: 10. The CDR3 consists of 17 residues. The CDR3 loop is CASSLAGGRAVSETQYF. In nucleotides, the CDR3 is TGTGCCAGCAGCTTAGCAGGCGGGAGGGCCGTGAGCGAGACCCAGTACTTC.

This chain connects TRBV6-1 to TRBJ1-1, with 8 bases matching TRBD1. This CDR3 comprises 15 residues. Germline V lookup: CDR1 MNHNS, CDR2 SASEGT. V lost 6 bases to trimming and J lost 7 bases; unmatched junction nucleotides: 13. The CDR3 loop is CASRGGTGPVREAFF. The CDR3 coding sequence is TGTGCCAGCAGAGGAGGGACAGGTCCCGTCCGTGAAGCTTTCTTT.

Only a few counts were recorded for this clone. This chain links TRBV11-2 with TRBJ2-5; D ambiguous. The CDR3 consists of 14 residues. Germline V lookup: CDR1 SGHAT, CDR2 FQNNGV. V shed 2 bases and J shed 7 bases, with 14 bases lying between them. The CDR3: CASSLTTLGWTQYF. Written as DNA, the CDR3 is TGTGCCAGCAGCTTAACTACGCTTGGATGGACCCAGTACTTC.

The chain employs TRBV9 and TRBJ1-4; D is unclear. This CDR3 comprises 15 residues. Trimming cost V 0 bases and J 0 bases, with 6 bases left between them. From germline, CDR1 is SGDLS and CDR2 YYNGEE. For the CDR3, the DNA is TGTGCCAGCAGCGTAGAGGGCACAACTAATGAAAAACTGTTTTTT. The encoded protein is CASSVEGTTNEKLFF.

The chain has TRBV7-6 and TRBJ2-5, with 13 bases that match TRBD2. Per germline, CDR1 SGHVS and CDR2 FNYEAQ. The CDR3 covers 15 residues. Trimming removed 0 bases from V and 8 bases from J; junction bases left unmatched: 3. The CDR3 coding sequence is TGTGCCAGCAGCTTAGCGGGACTAGCGGGAACTACCCAGTACTTC. This sequence encodes CASSLAGLAGTTQYF.

V is TRBV19 and J is TRBJ1-4, with D unresolved. V was cut by 6 bases and J by 4 bases, with 15 bases left in between. The CDR3 is 15 amino acids. Germline CDR1 LNHDA, CDR2 SQIVND (reference sequence). Written as DNA, the CDR3 is TGTGCCAGTAGCCTCGGAGGGCAGCGTAATGAAAAACTGTTTTTT. It yields the protein CASSLGGQRNEKLFF.

This rearrangement joins TRBV2 to TRBJ1-4; D unclear. Trimming left V 3 bases short and J 0 bases short, with 5 bases between. Germline CDR1 and CDR2: SNHLY and FYNNEI. The CDR3 sequence is 14 residues long. CDR3 coding DNA: TGTGCCAGCAGTGACGCAGCAACTAATGAAAAACTGTTTTTT. Translating it yields CASSDAATNEKLFF.

The chain recombines TRBV28 with TRBJ1-5; tentative D call: TRBD1 (6 bases). V lost 2 bases and J lost 4, with 12 bases in between. This CDR3 region has 15 residues. The germline V gene encodes CDR1 MDHEN and CDR2 SYDVKM. CDR3 nucleotides: TGTGCCAGCAGTTTACGTGGGACACGTAATCAGCCCCAGCATTTT. Protein: CASSLRGTRNQPQHF.

The chain employs TRBV30 and TRBJ2-5; D call uncertain. The J call is in doubt because the DNA end fits TRBJ2-7 better. CDR1 GTSNPN and CDR2 SVGIG come from the germline V gene (reference sequence). The length of the CDR3 is 11 residues. In DNA, the CDR3 is TGTGCCTATGGAACTGGTTACGAGCAGTACTTC. This sequence encodes CAYGTGYEQYF.

This clone was recorded a few times. This chain joins TRBV4-3 and TRBJ1-3; maybe TRBD1 (5 bases). The germline V gene has CDR1 LGHNA and CDR2 YSLEER. V lost 3 bases and J lost 0, with 9 bases in between. The CDR3 length is 15 residues. The CDR3 reads CASSQSTGSGNTIYF. CDR3 nucleotide sequence: TGCGCCAGCAGCCAGTCCACAGGCTCTGGAAACACCATATATTTT.

The genes are TRBV5-4 and TRBJ1-2; the D is unclear. Germline CDR1 SGHNT, CDR2 YYREEE (reference sequence). This CDR3 region has 13 residues. Trimming shortened V by 2 bases and J by 2 bases, and 7 bases separated the two germline ends. As DNA, the CDR3 is TGTGCCAGCAGCTTCGGGCGGAACTATGGCTACACCTTC. Amino acids: CASSFGRNYGYTF. Full variable domain (remainder filled in from reference TRBV5-4 and TRBJ1-2): ETGVTQSPTHLIKTRGQQVTLRCSSQSGHNTVSWYQQALGQGPQFIFQYYREEENGRGNFPPRFSGLQFPNYSSELNVNALELDDSALYLCASSFGRNYGYTFGSGTRLTVV.

The chain is built from TRBV4-3 and TRBJ2-7; 11 positions match TRBD1. The CDR3 totals 14 residues. Unmatched junction bases numbered 4, after V lost 4 bases and J lost 5 bases. Germline V CDR1 and CDR2: LGHNA, YSLEER. In nucleotides, the CDR3 is TGCGCCAGCAGCCTGGGACAGGGGGACCACGAGCAGTACTTC. This codes for CASSLGQGDHEQYF.

The chain uses TRBV5-1 and TRBJ1-1; no firm D call. With 2 bases removed from V and 3 bases from J, the gap between germline ends came to 8 bases. The CDR3 totals 13 residues. The germline CDR1 and CDR2 sequences are SGHRS and YFSETQ. The CDR3 coding sequence is TGCGCCAGCAGCTTAAATGGACACACTGAAGCTTTCTTT. Protein sequence: CASSLNGHTEAFF. Combining the CDR3 with reference TRBV5-1 and TRBJ1-1 gives the whole variable domain KAGVTQTPRYLIKTRGQQVTLSCSPISGHRSVSWYQQTPGQGLQFLFEYFSETQRNKGNFPGRFSGRQFSNSRSEMNVSTLELGDSALYLCASSLNGHTEAFFGQGTRLTVV.